This T cell receptor beta chain was identified during a study of identical twins. Study-wide findings and caveats: Twin pairs had excess sharing that was weaker in beta out-of-frame sequences.

For this clonotype: The antigen is undetermined.

CDR3 size: 15 residues. The V gene lost 6 bases and the J gene lost 8 bases, with 22 bases spanning the gap. Germline loops: CDR1 SEHNR, CDR2 FQNEAQ (reference sequence). Template switching added a universal primer site; cDNA carried unique molecular identifiers. TCRdb ran MiXCR on the 5' RACE reads and lists one entry per CDR3 protein. This sample has 15,000 to 20,000 distinct CDR3 sequences, with approximately 70% found just once. The TCR was taken from a woman between 18 and 30 years old in good health. This table probably holds off-target reads from a library built for another chain. The sequencing input was memory (CD45RO+) T cells sorted from blood. V usage is TRBV7-9 and J usage is TRBJ1-2; no reliable D call. The CDR3 spells CASRREEGRIGGYTF. The CDR3 nucleotides read TGTGCCAGCAGACGGGAGGAGGGTAGAATTGGCGGCTACACCTTC.